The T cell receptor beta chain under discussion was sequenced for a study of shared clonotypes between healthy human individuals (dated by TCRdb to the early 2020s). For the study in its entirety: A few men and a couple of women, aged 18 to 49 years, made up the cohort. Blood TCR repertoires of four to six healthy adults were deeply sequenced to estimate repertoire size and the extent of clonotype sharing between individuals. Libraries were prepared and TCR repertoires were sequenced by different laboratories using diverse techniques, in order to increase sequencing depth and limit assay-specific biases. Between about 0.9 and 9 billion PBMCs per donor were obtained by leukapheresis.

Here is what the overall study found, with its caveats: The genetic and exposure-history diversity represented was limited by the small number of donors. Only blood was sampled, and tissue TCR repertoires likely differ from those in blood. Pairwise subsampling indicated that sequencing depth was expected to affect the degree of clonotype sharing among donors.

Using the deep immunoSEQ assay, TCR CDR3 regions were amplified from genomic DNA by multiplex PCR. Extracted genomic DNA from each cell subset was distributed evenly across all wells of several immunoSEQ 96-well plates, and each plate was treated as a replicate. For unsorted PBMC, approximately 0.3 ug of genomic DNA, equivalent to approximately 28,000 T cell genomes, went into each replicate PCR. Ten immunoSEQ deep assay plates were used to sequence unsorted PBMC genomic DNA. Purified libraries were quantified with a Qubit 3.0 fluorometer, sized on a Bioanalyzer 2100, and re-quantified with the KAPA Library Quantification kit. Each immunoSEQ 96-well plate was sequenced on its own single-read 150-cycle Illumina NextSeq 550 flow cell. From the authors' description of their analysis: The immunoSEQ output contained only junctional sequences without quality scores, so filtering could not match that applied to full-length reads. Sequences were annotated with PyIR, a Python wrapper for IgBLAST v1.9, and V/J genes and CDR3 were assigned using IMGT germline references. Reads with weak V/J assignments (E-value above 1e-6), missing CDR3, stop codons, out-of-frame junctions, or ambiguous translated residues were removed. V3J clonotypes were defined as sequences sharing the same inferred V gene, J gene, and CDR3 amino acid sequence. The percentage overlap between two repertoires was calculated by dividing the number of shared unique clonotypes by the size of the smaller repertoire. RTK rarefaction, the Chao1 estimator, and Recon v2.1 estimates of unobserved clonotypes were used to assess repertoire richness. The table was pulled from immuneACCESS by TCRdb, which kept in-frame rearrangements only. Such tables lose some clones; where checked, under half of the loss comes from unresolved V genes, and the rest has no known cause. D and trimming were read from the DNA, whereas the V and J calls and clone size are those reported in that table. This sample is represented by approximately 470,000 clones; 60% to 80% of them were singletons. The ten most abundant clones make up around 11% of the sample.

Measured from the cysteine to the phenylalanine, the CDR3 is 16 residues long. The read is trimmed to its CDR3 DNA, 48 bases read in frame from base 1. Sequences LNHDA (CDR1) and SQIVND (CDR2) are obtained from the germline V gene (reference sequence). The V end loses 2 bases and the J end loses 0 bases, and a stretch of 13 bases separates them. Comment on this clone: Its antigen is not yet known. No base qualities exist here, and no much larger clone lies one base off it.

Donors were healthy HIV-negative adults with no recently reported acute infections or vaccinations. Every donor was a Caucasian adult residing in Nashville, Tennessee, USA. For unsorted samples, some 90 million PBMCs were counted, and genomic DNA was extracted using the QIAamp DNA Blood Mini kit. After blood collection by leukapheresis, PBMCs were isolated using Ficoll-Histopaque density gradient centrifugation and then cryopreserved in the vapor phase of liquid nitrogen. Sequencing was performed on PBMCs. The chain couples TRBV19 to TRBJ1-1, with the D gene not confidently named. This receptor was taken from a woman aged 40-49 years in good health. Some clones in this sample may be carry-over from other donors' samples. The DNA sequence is TGTGCCAGTAGTATACCGGGTGCCGGGGTGAACACTGAAGCTTTCTTT. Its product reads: CASSIPGAGVNTEAFF.